This TCR beta chain was captured in a study of T cell responses to AZD1222 COVID-19 vaccine. The CDR3 has 15 residues. Germline values: CDR1 MNHEY, CDR2 SVGAGI. V was shortened by 4 bases and J by 3 bases, with 15 bases between the two germline ends. Regarding this clone: What it recognizes is unknown.

Study results and limitations: Sampling that yielded the repertoires occurred only after the peak T cell response. As reported, nearly half of all spike-specific TCRs target variant regions that are unmutated. Mostly white British, mostly female donors; authors suggested clonal diversity may be underestimated.

Profiled with immunoSEQ multiplex PCR; TCRdb holds only in-frame clones, not every one. The sample lists fewer than 150,000 clones; almost 95% were seen once. The sequencing here drew on peripheral blood, taken 28 days after the second AZD1222 dose. The clonotype was recovered from an adult who received the AZD1222 COVID-19 vaccine. The rearrangement links TRBV6-5 to TRBJ1-2, with a weak D call TRBD1 (5 bases). CDR3 bases: TGTGCCAGCAGTTCTGAGGGGAGGGTTGACTATGGCTACACCTTC. Translation: CASSSEGRVDYGYTF.